A selection of T cell receptor beta chains follows, all from one sample in a study of cytomegalovirus exposure and HLA in healthy donors. Assay used: immunoSEQ multiplex PCR; TCRdb lists only in-frame clones, some missing. Its clone listing holds 100,000 to 150,000 clones. Sequenced material: PBMCs. All receptors come from a woman aged 35 to 49 in good health and CMV-seropositive. CDR3s include the opening cysteine and the closing phenylalanine or tryptophan. A D gene is named only where the DNA matches it firmly.

>TRBV15|.|TRBJ1-1
CATSRDRGSAEAFF
TGTGCCACCAGCAGAGATCGGGGGAGTGCTGAAGCTTTCTTT
>TRBV5-6|TRBD1|TRBJ1-3
CASSLAMTGLSGNTIYF
TGTGCCAGCAGCTTGGCCATGACAGGGCTCTCTGGAAACACCATATATTTT
>TRBV7-3|.|TRBJ2-2
CASSLSSQPTGELFF
TGTGCCAGCAGCTTATCCTCACAGCCCACCGGGGAGCTGTTTTTT
>TRBV2|.|TRBJ2-1
CASSEAGSPSYNEQFF
TGTGCCAGCAGTGAAGCGGGCTCTCCATCCTACAATGAGCAGTTCTTC
>TRBV6-5|TRBD2|TRBJ2-1
CASTFSAGEMNEQFF
TGTGCCAGCACCTTTTCAGCGGGAGAAATGAATGAGCAGTTCTTC
>TRBV7-9|.|TRBJ2-7
CASGRESYEQYF
TGTGCCAGCGGGAGAGAGAGTTACGAGCAGTACTTC
>TRBV27|.|TRBJ2-3
CASSLSMPGDTQYF
TGTGCCAGCAGTTTATCGATGCCGGGAGATACGCAGTATTTT
>TRBV13|TRBD2|TRBJ2-2
CASSLEREGPGELFF
TGTGCCAGCAGCTTAGAGCGGGAGGGCCCCGGGGAGCTGTTTTTT
>TRBV6-6|.|TRBJ2-2
CASTLSGASGELFF
TGTGCCAGCACCCTCAGTGGGGCCTCCGGGGAGCTGTTTTTT
>TRBV18|TRBD1|TRBJ1-2
CASSPRQGDGYTF
TGTGCCAGCTCACCACGACAGGGGGATGGCTACACCTTC
>TRBV27|TRBD1|TRBJ1-4
CASSRTGGYEKLFF
TGTGCCAGCAGTAGGACAGGGGGCTATGAAAAACTGTTTTTT
>TRBV9|.|TRBJ1-1
CASSPPQGPNTEAFF
TGTGCCAGCAGCCCCCCCCAGGGGCCCAACACTGAAGCTTTCTTT
>TRBV7-3|TRBD2|TRBJ2-2
CASSSRLAGGHRGGELFF
TGTGCCAGCAGCTCACGACTAGCGGGAGGGCATCGTGGCGGGGAGCTGTTTTTT
>TRBV5-1|TRBD2|TRBJ2-1
CASSFSSGSLEQFF
TGCGCCAGCAGCTTCTCTAGCGGGAGCCTTGAGCAGTTCTTC
>TRBV9|TRBD2|TRBJ2-1
CASSVSGSSGRNEQFF
TGTGCCAGCAGCGTTAGTGGGTCTAGCGGGAGGAATGAGCAGTTCTTC
>TRBV6-1|.|TRBJ1-2
CASSDPLRQYYGYTF
TGTGCCAGCAGTGATCCCCTCCGACAGTACTATGGCTACACCTTC
>TRBV6-6|TRBD1|TRBJ2-7
CASSYRAGGNSNEQYF
TGTGCCAGCAGTTATCGGGCAGGGGGCAATAGTAACGAGCAGTACTTC
>TRBV5-4|.|TRBJ2-3
CASSFVAMSGTDTQYF
TGTGCCAGCAGCTTTGTAGCGATGTCGGGCACAGATACGCAGTATTTT
>TRBV4-3|TRBD2|TRBJ2-1
CASSPTSGFYNEQFF
TGCGCCAGCAGCCCGACTAGCGGCTTTTACAATGAGCAGTTCTTC
>TRBV6-1|TRBD2|TRBJ2-1
CASSGIGGRVDEQFF
TGTGCCAGCAGTGGGATTGGCGGGAGGGTCGATGAGCAGTTCTTC
>TRBV28|TRBD2|TRBJ2-7
CASSLAGGYEQYF
TGTGCCAGCAGTCTGGCGGGGGGGTACGAGCAGTACTTC
>TRBV29-1|TRBD2|TRBJ2-1
CSVDGLAESGDYNEQFF
TGCAGCGTAGACGGACTAGCGGAGTCTGGGGACTACAATGAGCAGTTCTTC
>TRBV28|.|TRBJ1-2
CASSQDSLYGYTF
TGTGCCAGCAGTCAGGACAGCCTCTATGGCTACACCTTC